These T cell receptor beta chains were read from a single sample in a study of T cell responses to AZD1222 COVID-19 vaccine. Here immunoSEQ multiplex PCR was the method, and the copy in TCRdb shows in-frame clones only, minus some. In the table there are about 140,000 clones, almost 95% of which are singletons. The material sequenced was peripheral blood, taken 28 days after the second AZD1222 dose. These receptors were taken from an adult who received the AZD1222 COVID-19 vaccine. Each CDR3 is given with its conserved first and last residue. The D gene is left open where the match is weak. Only some rows state a clone size, as once, few, many or a class for expanded clones.

j_gene: TRBJ1-2; abundance: .; v_gene: TRBV18; d_gene: TRBD1; CDR3nt: TGTGCCAGCTCGGAAGGGGGCGGCTATGGCTACACCTTC; CDR3aa: CASSEGGGYGYTF
j_gene: TRBJ2-1; abundance: .; v_gene: TRBV9; d_gene: TRBD1; CDR3nt: TGTGCCAGCAGCGTGGGACAGGGCCCCTACAATGAGCAGTTCTTC; CDR3aa: CASSVGQGPYNEQFF
j_gene: TRBJ2-7; abundance: .; v_gene: TRBV9; d_gene: .; CDR3nt: TGTGCCAGCAGCGCGGGAGTTGGGGTAGGGAACGAGCAGTACTTC; CDR3aa: CASSAGVGVGNEQYF
j_gene: TRBJ2-5; abundance: .; v_gene: TRBV5-1; d_gene: TRBD2; CDR3nt: TGCGCCAGCAGCTTCAGACTAGCGGAACAAGAGACCCAGTACTTC; CDR3aa: CASSFRLAEQETQYF
j_gene: TRBJ2-5; abundance: .; v_gene: TRBV9; d_gene: TRBD2; CDR3nt: TGTGCCAGCAGCGAAGGGACTAGCCAAGAGACCCAGTACTTC; CDR3aa: CASSEGTSQETQYF
j_gene: TRBJ1-3; abundance: once; v_gene: TRBV29-1; d_gene: TRBD1; CDR3nt: TGCAGCGTGACCGGGACAGCCCTTAACTCTGGAAACACCATATATTTT; CDR3aa: CSVTGTALNSGNTIYF
j_gene: TRBJ1-4; abundance: .; v_gene: TRBV5-1; d_gene: .; CDR3nt: TGCGCCAGCAGCCTGGCGCTTCTTACTTCAACTAATGAAAAACTGTTTTTT; CDR3aa: CASSLALLTSTNEKLFF
j_gene: TRBJ1-1; abundance: .; v_gene: TRBV30; d_gene: .; CDR3nt: TGTGCCTGGAGCCCCGGATTGGGGGCTTTCTTT; CDR3aa: CAWSPGLGAFF
j_gene: TRBJ2-7; abundance: once; v_gene: TRBV11-2; d_gene: .; CDR3nt: TGTGCCAGCAGCTTGGAGGGATTCTACGAGCAGTACTTC; CDR3aa: CASSLEGFYEQYF
j_gene: TRBJ2-3; abundance: .; v_gene: TRBV27; d_gene: .; CDR3nt: TGTGCCAGCTCGGCAGGATATAGCACAGATACGCAGTATTTT; CDR3aa: CASSAGYSTDTQYF
j_gene: TRBJ2-1; abundance: .; v_gene: TRBV5-1; d_gene: .; CDR3nt: TGCGCCAGCAGCCTCCTCGACAATGAGCAGTTCTTC; CDR3aa: CASSLLDNEQFF
j_gene: TRBJ1-4; abundance: .; v_gene: TRBV15; d_gene: .; CDR3nt: TGTGCCACCAGCAGAGCGGGCACTAATGAAAAACTGTTTTTT; CDR3aa: CATSRAGTNEKLFF
j_gene: TRBJ2-3; abundance: once; v_gene: TRBV9; d_gene: .; CDR3nt: TGTGCCAGCAGCGCCAACGCCGGGACTCCCACAGATACGCAGTATTTT; CDR3aa: CASSANAGTPTDTQYF
j_gene: TRBJ2-1; abundance: once; v_gene: TRBV7-2; d_gene: .; CDR3nt: TGTGCCAGCAGCTTAGAGGCTAGCGTATACAATGAGCAGTTCTTC; CDR3aa: CASSLEASVYNEQFF
j_gene: TRBJ2-7; abundance: .; v_gene: TRBV5-4; d_gene: .; CDR3nt: TGTGCCAGCAGCTTGGATGTGGGGGTGAGCTCCTACGAGCAGTACTTC; CDR3aa: CASSLDVGVSSYEQYF
j_gene: TRBJ1-3; abundance: .; v_gene: TRBV4-3; d_gene: .; CDR3nt: TGCGCCAGCAGCCAAGATAGCAGTAGAAACACCATATATTTT; CDR3aa: CASSQDSSRNTIYF
j_gene: TRBJ1-1; abundance: .; v_gene: TRBV2; d_gene: .; CDR3nt: TGTGCCAGCAGTTCCCTGGGGGGGCTGGGAACTGAAGCTTTCTTT; CDR3aa: CASSSLGGLGTEAFF
j_gene: TRBJ2-7; abundance: .; v_gene: TRBV20-1; d_gene: TRBD2; CDR3nt: TGCAGTGCTAGTTTTCCCAGCGGGGGATTCTACGAGCAGTACTTC; CDR3aa: CSASFPSGGFYEQYF
j_gene: TRBJ2-7; abundance: once; v_gene: TRBV5-4; d_gene: .; CDR3nt: TGTGCCAGCAGCTTGGGTTTAGACTACGAGCAGTACTTC; CDR3aa: CASSLGLDYEQYF
j_gene: TRBJ2-7; abundance: .; v_gene: TRBV10-2; d_gene: .; CDR3nt: TGCGCCAGCAGTGACAGGGTGAACGAGCAGTACTTC; CDR3aa: CASSDRVNEQYF
j_gene: TRBJ1-2; abundance: .; v_gene: TRBV19; d_gene: .; CDR3nt: TGTGCCAGTAGTACTCTCGGACAGTCAAATCGGTTTAACTATGGCTACACCTTC; CDR3aa: CASSTLGQSNRFNYGYTF
j_gene: TRBJ2-3; abundance: .; v_gene: TRBV14; d_gene: .; CDR3nt: TGTGCCAGCAGCCACAAGGACTACACAGATACGCAGTATTTT; CDR3aa: CASSHKDYTDTQYF
j_gene: TRBJ1-1; abundance: .; v_gene: TRBV5-4; d_gene: .; CDR3nt: TGTGCCATCCAAGTACGGGGGACGGTTGAAGCTTTCTTT; CDR3aa: CAIQVRGTVEAFF
j_gene: TRBJ1-2; abundance: .; v_gene: TRBV5-6; d_gene: TRBD1; CDR3nt: TGTGCCAGCAGCGTCAACAGGGGAGCTAACTATGGCTACACCTTC; CDR3aa: CASSVNRGANYGYTF
j_gene: TRBJ2-6; abundance: .; v_gene: TRBV28; d_gene: .; CDR3nt: TGTGCCAGCAGTTCAGGGTCCTCTGGGGCCAACGTCCTGACTTTC; CDR3aa: CASSSGSSGANVLTF
j_gene: TRBJ1-2; abundance: .; v_gene: TRBV28; d_gene: .; CDR3nt: TGTGCCAGCAGTTTTGTTTGGGGGACTAACTATGGCTACACCTTC; CDR3aa: CASSFVWGTNYGYTF
j_gene: TRBJ2-2; abundance: .; v_gene: TRBV18; d_gene: .; CDR3nt: TGTGCCAGCTCACCATGGACAGAGGCTACCGGGGAGCTGTTTTTT; CDR3aa: CASSPWTEATGELFF
j_gene: TRBJ1-5; abundance: .; v_gene: TRBV4-1; d_gene: TRBD1; CDR3nt: TGCGCCAGCAGCCCCGGACAGGGCAATCAGCCCCAGCATTTT; CDR3aa: CASSPGQGNQPQHF
j_gene: TRBJ2-7; abundance: .; v_gene: TRBV2; d_gene: .; CDR3nt: TGTGCCAGCAGTGTTCTAGGGATTTACGAGCAGTACTTC; CDR3aa: CASSVLGIYEQYF
j_gene: TRBJ1-4; abundance: once; v_gene: TRBV19; d_gene: .; CDR3nt: TGTGCCAGTAGTAACAGAGGAACTAATGAAAAACTGTTTTTT; CDR3aa: CASSNRGTNEKLFF
j_gene: TRBJ2-1; abundance: .; v_gene: TRBV11-2; d_gene: .; CDR3nt: TGTGCCAGCAGCTCGGGACTCCGGCTTAATGAGCAGTTCTTC; CDR3aa: CASSSGLRLNEQFF
j_gene: TRBJ2-5; abundance: .; v_gene: TRBV5-6; d_gene: .; CDR3nt: TGTGCCAGCAGGTCGGTTGCGGGGACCCAGTACTTC; CDR3aa: CASRSVAGTQYF
j_gene: TRBJ1-2; abundance: .; v_gene: TRBV29-1; d_gene: .; CDR3nt: TGCAGCGTTGCCCGGACACAGCGAGGAACCTTC; CDR3aa: CSVARTQRGTF
j_gene: TRBJ2-3; abundance: .; v_gene: TRBV29-1; d_gene: .; CDR3nt: TGCAGCGTTGGTCGACAGTGGCGAGATACGCAGTATTTT; CDR3aa: CSVGRQWRDTQYF
j_gene: TRBJ2-1; abundance: few; v_gene: TRBV15; d_gene: .; CDR3nt: TGTGCCACCAGCAGATCACTCTCCAGCTACAATGAGCAGTTCTTC; CDR3aa: CATSRSLSSYNEQFF
j_gene: TRBJ1-1; abundance: .; v_gene: TRBV11-2; d_gene: .; CDR3nt: TGTGCCAGCAGCTTATATATGTGGGAGTCCGCTGAAGCTTTCTTT; CDR3aa: CASSLYMWESAEAFF
j_gene: TRBJ1-1; abundance: .; v_gene: TRBV11-2; d_gene: .; CDR3nt: TGTGCCAGCAGCCCCGGGTCCCTTCTGAACACTGAAGCTTTCTTT; CDR3aa: CASSPGSLLNTEAFF
j_gene: TRBJ2-7; abundance: .; v_gene: TRBV5-8; d_gene: .; CDR3nt: TGTGCCAGCAGCTTCTCCGGGGCCTACTACGAGCAGTACTTC; CDR3aa: CASSFSGAYYEQYF
j_gene: TRBJ1-2; abundance: .; v_gene: TRBV6-5; d_gene: .; CDR3nt: TGTGCCACCGGGGGATTGGTTGGGGGCTACACCTTC; CDR3aa: CATGGLVGGYTF
j_gene: TRBJ2-3; abundance: .; v_gene: TRBV7-2; d_gene: TRBD2; CDR3nt: TGTGCCAGCAGCTTAAGAGCGGGAGACGATACGCAGTATTTT; CDR3aa: CASSLRAGDDTQYF
j_gene: TRBJ1-1; abundance: .; v_gene: TRBV29-1; d_gene: .; CDR3nt: TGCAGCGGACTCCTCCTGACAGGCACTGAAGCTTTCTTT; CDR3aa: CSGLLLTGTEAFF
j_gene: TRBJ2-3; abundance: .; v_gene: TRBV5-1; d_gene: .; CDR3nt: TGCGCCAGCAGTCAGGGAGTCACAGATACGCAGTATTTT; CDR3aa: CASSQGVTDTQYF